The source of this T cell receptor (beta chain) is a study of cytomegalovirus exposure and HLA in healthy donors. The CDR3 spans 16 residues. The germline CDR1 and CDR2 sequences are LNHDA and SQIVND (reference sequence). J was trimmed by 0 bases and V by 7 bases; bases with no gene match: 11. 60 Vbeta and 13 Jbeta primers were used in PCR. Assay used: immunoSEQ multiplex PCR; TCRdb lists only in-frame clones, some missing. This table holds about 96,000 clones, 60% to 85% found once. This clone was counted only a few times. The V and J genes are TRBV19 and TRBJ1-1; TRBD1 agrees at 7 bases. This clonotype was obtained from a man between 45 and 60 years old in good health and CMV-seropositive. Material: PBMCs. In nucleotides, the CDR3 is TGTGCCAGTACCAAAGCGTCGACAGGGTTGAACACTGAAGCTTTCTTT. Translating gives CASTKASTGLNTEAFF.